Below are 3 T cell receptor beta chains sequenced from a single sample in a study of T-cell memory formation after mild COVID-19. Each CDR3 protein gets one entry after TCRdb re-called the 5' RACE reads with MiXCR. The sample lists about 170,000 distinct CDR3 sequences; 10% to 15% were seen once. The sample taken for sequencing was PBMCs or a T cell subset sorted from them (not recorded which). The receptors were gathered from a man younger than 30 who had mild COVID-19 (a few samples of this study predate the infection). Cell type and time point are not known.

This clonotype came up a few times. The rearrangement uses TRBV12-3 or TRBV12-4 and TRBJ2-3; D tentatively reads TRBD1 or TRBD2 (5 bases each). The CDR3 runs 14 residues. Trimming cost V 7 bases and J 1 base, with 12 bases left between them. CDR3 in DNA: TGTGCCAGCACACCGGGACCACGCACAGATACGCAGTATTTT. Its translation: CASTPGPRTDTQYF.

This clonotype came up a few times. V is TRBV24-1 and J is TRBJ2-2; D is unresolved. V lost 5 bases and J lost 6, with 6 bases in between. The CDR3 is made up of 12 amino acids. CDR1 is KGHDR, CDR2 SFDVKD, per germline. The CDR3 sequence is CATSGAAGELFF. The CDR3 nucleotides are TGTGCCACCAGTGGGGCGGCCGGGGAGCTGTTTTTT.

This clonotype has a handful of counts. The DNA for the CDR3 is TGCGCCAGCAGCCATAGTACCCGGGACAGAGCTAAAAACATTCAGTACTTC. Protein: CASSHSTRDRAKNIQYF. The chain couples TRBV4-1 to TRBJ2-4, with 7 positions matching TRBD1. There are 17 residues in the CDR3. V shed 3 bases, J shed 4 bases, and the junction held 12 bases outside the gene matches. Germline V gene sequence: CDR1 MGHRA, CDR2 YSYEKL.